The clone carrying this T cell receptor beta chain came up many times. Its target is not known. This sample's time point: sample taken at primary tumor resection. From tumor, nontumor lung or frozen PBMC, whole RNA was taken unsorted for sequencing. Samples came from roughly 75 TRACERx patients with untreated early-stage lung cancer. The data belong to a study of spatial heterogeneity in lung cancer. TCR cDNA molecules were tagged individually, and each one carried a unique molecular identifier. Using its own MiXCR run on the 5' RACE reads, TCRdb lists one record per CDR3 protein. This sample carries 7,500 to 9,500 distinct CDR3 sequences, approximately 8% of them seen once, and the ten largest clones take 30%. Study-level findings and limits: Relative to follow-up, resection was when ubiquitous expanded tumor TCRs appeared more in blood.

V gave up 3 bases and J gave up 5 bases; unmatched junction bases: 6. The CDR3 is 13 residues long. Germline values: CDR1 DFQATT, CDR2 SNEGSKA (reference sequence). The clonotype originates from a female donor with early-stage non-small cell lung cancer. The V call is TRBV20-1, the J call TRBJ2-7, with TRBD2 identical over 8 bases. This sample comprised PBMCs, obtained at surgery. The CDR3 region has the DNA TGCAGTGCTAGCGGGAGGGCCATCGACGAGCAGTACTTC. Protein: CSASGRAIDEQYF.